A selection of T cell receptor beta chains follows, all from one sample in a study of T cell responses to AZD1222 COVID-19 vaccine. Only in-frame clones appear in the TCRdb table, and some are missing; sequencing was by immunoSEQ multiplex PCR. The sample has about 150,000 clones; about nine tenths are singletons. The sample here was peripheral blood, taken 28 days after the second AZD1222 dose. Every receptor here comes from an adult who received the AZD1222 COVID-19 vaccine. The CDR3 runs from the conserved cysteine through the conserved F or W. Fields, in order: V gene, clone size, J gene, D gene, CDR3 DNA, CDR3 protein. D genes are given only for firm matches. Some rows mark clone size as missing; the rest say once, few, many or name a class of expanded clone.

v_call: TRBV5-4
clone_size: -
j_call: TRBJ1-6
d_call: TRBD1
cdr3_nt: TGTGCCAGCAAAACCGGACAGGTTTATAATTCACCCCTCCACTTT
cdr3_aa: CASKTGQVYNSPLHF

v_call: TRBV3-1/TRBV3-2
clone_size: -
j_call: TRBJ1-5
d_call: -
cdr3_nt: TGTGCCAGCAGCCAAGGGCAGGGTGGCACTCAGCCCCAGCATTTT
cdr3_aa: CASSQGQGGTQPQHF

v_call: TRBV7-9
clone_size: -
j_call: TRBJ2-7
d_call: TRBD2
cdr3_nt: TGTGCCAGCAGCCCGATCTTCTCTAGCGGGACTCTAAATCACGAGCAGTACTTC
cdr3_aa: CASSPIFSSGTLNHEQYF

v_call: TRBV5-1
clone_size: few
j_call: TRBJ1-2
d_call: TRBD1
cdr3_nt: TGCGCCAGCAGCGCGCATCAGGTCGGACAGGGAGAGTACTACACCTTC
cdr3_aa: CASSAHQVGQGEYYTF

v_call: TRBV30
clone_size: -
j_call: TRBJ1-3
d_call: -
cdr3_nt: TGTGCCTGGAGTGTACAAGGCACCATATATTTT
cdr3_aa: CAWSVQGTIYF

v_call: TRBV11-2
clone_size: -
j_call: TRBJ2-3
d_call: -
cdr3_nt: TGTGCCAGCAGCCGCACGCTACGCACAGATACGCAGTATTTT
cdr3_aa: CASSRTLRTDTQYF

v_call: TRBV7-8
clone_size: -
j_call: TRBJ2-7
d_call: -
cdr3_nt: TGTGCCAGCAGCTTATGGGGAAATCCCTACGAGCAGTACTTC
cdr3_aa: CASSLWGNPYEQYF

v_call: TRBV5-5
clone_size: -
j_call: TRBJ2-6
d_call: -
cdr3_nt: TGTGCCAGCAGCTTAGAGGGTGGTGGGGCCAACGTCCTGACTTTC
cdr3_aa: CASSLEGGGANVLTF

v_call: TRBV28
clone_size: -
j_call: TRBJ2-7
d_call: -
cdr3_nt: TGTGCCAGCAGTTTAGGGGGAAGGTACGAGCAGTACTTC
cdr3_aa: CASSLGGRYEQYF

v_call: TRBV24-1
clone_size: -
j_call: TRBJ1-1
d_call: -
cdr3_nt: TGTGCCACCAGACGGGACCCTTACACTGAAGCTTTCTTT
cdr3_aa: CATRRDPYTEAFF

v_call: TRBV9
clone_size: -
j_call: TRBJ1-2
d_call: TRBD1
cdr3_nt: TGTGCCAGCAGCGTAGGGGGGACAGCCTCGGGGAACTATGGCTACACCTTC
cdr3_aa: CASSVGGTASGNYGYTF

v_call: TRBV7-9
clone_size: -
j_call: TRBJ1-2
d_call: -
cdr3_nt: TGTGCCAGCAGTTTCCAAGGGGGGTTCGGCTACACCTTC
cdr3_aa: CASSFQGGFGYTF

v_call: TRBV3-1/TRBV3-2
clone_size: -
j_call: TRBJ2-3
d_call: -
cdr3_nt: TGTGCCAGCAGCCTACAGGGTGGGACAGATACGCAGTATTTT
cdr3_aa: CASSLQGGTDTQYF

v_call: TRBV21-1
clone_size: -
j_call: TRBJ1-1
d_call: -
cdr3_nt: TGTGCCAGCAGCAAAGAAAATTTTTGGGACAGGGGGTCTAAGGAAGCTTTCTTT
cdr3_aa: CASSKENFWDRGSKEAFF

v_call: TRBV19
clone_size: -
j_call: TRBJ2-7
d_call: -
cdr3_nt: TGTGCCAGGGATCCCTCCCCCCTCTACTACGAGCAGTACTTC
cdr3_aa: CARDPSPLYYEQYF

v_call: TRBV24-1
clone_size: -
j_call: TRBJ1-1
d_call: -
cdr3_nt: TGTGCCACCAGTGATGCGTCCTCAGGGAACACTGAAGCTTTCTTT
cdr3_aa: CATSDASSGNTEAFF

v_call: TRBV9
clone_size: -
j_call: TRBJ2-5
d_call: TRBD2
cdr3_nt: TGTGCCAGCAGCGTGGGGACTAGCGGGAGTAAAGAGACCCAGTACTTC
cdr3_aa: CASSVGTSGSKETQYF

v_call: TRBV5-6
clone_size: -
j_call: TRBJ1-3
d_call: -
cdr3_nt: TGTGCCAGCAGCTCTTTTAGCCACTCTGGAAACACCATATATTTT
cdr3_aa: CASSSFSHSGNTIYF

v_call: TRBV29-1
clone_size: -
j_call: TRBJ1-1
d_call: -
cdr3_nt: TGCAGCGTTGAAGGACAGTCGGTCATGAACACTGAAGCTTTCTTT
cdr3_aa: CSVEGQSVMNTEAFF

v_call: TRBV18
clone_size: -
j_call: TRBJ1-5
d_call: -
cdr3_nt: TGTGCCAGCTCACCGGGAACAGGGAATCAGCCCCAGCATTTT
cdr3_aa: CASSPGTGNQPQHF

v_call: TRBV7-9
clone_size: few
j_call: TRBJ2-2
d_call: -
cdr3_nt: TGTGCCAGCCCCAGCAGGGGTTACACCGGGGAGCTGTTTTTT
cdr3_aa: CASPSRGYTGELFF

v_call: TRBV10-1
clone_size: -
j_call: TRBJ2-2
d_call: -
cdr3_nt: TGCGCCAGCAGTTTATTGGGAGACCCCACCGGGGAGCTGTTTTTT
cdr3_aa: CASSLLGDPTGELFF

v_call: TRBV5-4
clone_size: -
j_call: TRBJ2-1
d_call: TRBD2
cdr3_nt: TGTGCCAGCAGCTTGTCCCGGGAGGGCCGAAATGAGCAGTTCTTC
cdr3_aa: CASSLSREGRNEQFF

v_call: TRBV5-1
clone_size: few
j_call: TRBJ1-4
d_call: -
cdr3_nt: TGCGCCAGCAGCTTCGGCGCAGGGAGAGATGAAAAACTGTTTTTT
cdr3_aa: CASSFGAGRDEKLFF

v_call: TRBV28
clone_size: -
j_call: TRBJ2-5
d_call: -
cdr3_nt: TGTGCCAGCAAAACCCTACCCGGTAACCAAGAGACCCAGTACTTC
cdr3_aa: CASKTLPGNQETQYF

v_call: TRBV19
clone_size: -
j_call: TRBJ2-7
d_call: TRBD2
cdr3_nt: TGTGCCAGTAGCACCGGGGGGGGATACGAGCAGTACTTC
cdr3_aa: CASSTGGGYEQYF

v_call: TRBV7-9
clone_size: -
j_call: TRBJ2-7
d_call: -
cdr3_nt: TGTGCCACCTTCGACGGGCCCTACGAGCAGTACTTC
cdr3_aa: CATFDGPYEQYF

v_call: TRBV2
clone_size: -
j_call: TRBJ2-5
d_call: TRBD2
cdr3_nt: TGTGCCAGCAGTGAACGAAGGACTAGCGGGAGGGCCAGTCAAGAGACCCAGTACTTC
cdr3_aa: CASSERRTSGRASQETQYF

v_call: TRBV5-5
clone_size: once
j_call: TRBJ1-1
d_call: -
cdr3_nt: TGTGCCAGCAGCTTTAAGGCGTCGAACACTGAAGCTTTCTTT
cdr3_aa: CASSFKASNTEAFF

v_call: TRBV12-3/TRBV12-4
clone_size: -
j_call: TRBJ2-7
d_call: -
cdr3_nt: TGTGCCAGCAGTTTAGACTACGAGCAGTACTTC
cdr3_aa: CASSLDYEQYF

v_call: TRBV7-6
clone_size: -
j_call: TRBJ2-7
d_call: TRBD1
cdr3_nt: TGTGCCAGCAGCTTGCACAGGGGTGGCTACGAGCAGTACTTC
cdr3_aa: CASSLHRGGYEQYF

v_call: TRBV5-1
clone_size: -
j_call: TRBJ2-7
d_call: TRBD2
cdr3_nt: TGCGCCAGCGGGACTAGCGGGAGTGTCCACGAGCAGTACTTC
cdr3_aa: CASGTSGSVHEQYF

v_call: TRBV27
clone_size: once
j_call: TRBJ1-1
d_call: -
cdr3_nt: TGTGCCAGCAGTTCCGGACAGTTGTCGGAAGCTTTCTTT
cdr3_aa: CASSSGQLSEAFF

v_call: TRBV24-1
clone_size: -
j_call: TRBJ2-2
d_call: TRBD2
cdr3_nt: TGTGCCACCAGTGATTGGGGCCAAGGGACTAGCGGGAGAGTCGGGGAGCTGTTTTTT
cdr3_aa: CATSDWGQGTSGRVGELFF

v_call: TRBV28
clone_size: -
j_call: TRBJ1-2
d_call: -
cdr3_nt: TGTGCCAGCAGTCTGCCCGGGGGCAGGGGAATCTATGGCTACACCTTC
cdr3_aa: CASSLPGGRGIYGYTF

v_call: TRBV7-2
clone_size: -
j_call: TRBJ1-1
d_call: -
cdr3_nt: TGTGCCAGCAGCATACCGGCAGGCTACAACACTGAAGCTTTCTTT
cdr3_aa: CASSIPAGYNTEAFF

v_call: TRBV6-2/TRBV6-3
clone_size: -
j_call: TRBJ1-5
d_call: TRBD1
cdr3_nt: TGTGCCAGCAGTTACGGACAGGCCGGGACGCCCCAGCATTTT
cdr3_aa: CASSYGQAGTPQHF

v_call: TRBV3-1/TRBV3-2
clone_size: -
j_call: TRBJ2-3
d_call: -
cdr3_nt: TGTGCCAGCAGCCACGGGACTACAGATACGCAGTATTTT
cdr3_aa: CASSHGTTDTQYF

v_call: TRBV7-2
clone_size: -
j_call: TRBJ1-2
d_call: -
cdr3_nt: TGTGCCAGCAGCTTAGTTAGTCTCAACTATGGCTACACCTTC
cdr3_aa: CASSLVSLNYGYTF

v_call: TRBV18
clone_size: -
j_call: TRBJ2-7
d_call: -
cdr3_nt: TGTGCCAGCTCACCTTCGGGGGTAAGCGAGCAGTACTTC
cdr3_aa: CASSPSGVSEQYF

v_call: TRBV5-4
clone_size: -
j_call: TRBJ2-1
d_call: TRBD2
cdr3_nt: TGTGCCAGCAGCTTGGCACTAGCGGACGCACATGAGCAGTTCTTC
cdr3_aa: CASSLALADAHEQFF

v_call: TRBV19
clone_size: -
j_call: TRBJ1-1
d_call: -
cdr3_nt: TGTGCCAGCCTCTCTCAGGCTGAAGCTTTCTTT
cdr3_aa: CASLSQAEAFF

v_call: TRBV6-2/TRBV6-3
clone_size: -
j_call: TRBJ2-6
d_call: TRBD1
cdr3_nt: TGTGCCAGCGGTTTTAGCTGGGCAGGGGGCTCTGGGGCCAACGTCCTGACTTTC
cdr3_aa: CASGFSWAGGSGANVLTF

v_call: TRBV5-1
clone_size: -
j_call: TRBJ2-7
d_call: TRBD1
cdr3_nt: TGCGCCAGCAGCTTGAGGACAGGGGGCGGTTACGAGCAGTACTTC
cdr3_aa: CASSLRTGGGYEQYF

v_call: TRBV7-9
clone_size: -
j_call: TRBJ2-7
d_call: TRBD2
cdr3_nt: TGTGCCAGCAGCTTAGAGGGACTAACCTACGAGCAGTACTTC
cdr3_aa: CASSLEGLTYEQYF

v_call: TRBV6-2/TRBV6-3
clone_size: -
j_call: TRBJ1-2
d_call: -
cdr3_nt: TGTGCCAGCAGTTACGGGGCAGGGAGTATGAACTATGGCTACACCTTC
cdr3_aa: CASSYGAGSMNYGYTF

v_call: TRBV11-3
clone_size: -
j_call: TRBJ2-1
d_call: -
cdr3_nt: TGTGCCAGCAGCAGAAGCGGACAGTTCAATGAGCAGTTCTTC
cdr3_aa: CASSRSGQFNEQFF

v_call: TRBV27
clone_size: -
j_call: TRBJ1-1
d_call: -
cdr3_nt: TGTGCCAGCAGTCCCACAGGGAGGGGAACTGAAGCTTTCTTT
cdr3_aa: CASSPTGRGTEAFF

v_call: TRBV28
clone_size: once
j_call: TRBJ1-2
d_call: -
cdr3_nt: TGTGCCAGCAGTTGGACTGGCGCTAACTATGGCTACACCTTC
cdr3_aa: CASSWTGANYGYTF

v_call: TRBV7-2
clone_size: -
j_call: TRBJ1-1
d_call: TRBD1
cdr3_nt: TGTGCCAGCAGCTGGGACAGGAGGTTGAACACTGAAGCTTTCTTT
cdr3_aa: CASSWDRRLNTEAFF

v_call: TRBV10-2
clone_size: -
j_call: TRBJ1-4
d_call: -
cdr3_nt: TGCGCCTGTCACAGTGCAACTAATGAAAAACTGTTTTTT
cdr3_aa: CACHSATNEKLFF

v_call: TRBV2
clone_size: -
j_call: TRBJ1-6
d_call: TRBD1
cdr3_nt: TGTGCCAGCAGTGGCCGACAGGGGTCAATGAATTCACCCCTCCACTTT
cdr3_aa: CASSGRQGSMNSPLHF

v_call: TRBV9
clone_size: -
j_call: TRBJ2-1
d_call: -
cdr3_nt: TGTGCCAGCAGCGTAGACGGTCGGTCCTACAATGAGCAGTTCTTC
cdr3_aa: CASSVDGRSYNEQFF

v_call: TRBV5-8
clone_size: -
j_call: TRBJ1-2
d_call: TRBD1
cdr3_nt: TGTGCCAGCAGCAGGGGACAGAGATATGGCTACACCTTC
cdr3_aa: CASSRGQRYGYTF

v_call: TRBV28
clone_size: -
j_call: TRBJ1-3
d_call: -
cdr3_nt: TGTGCCAGCAGTCCAAGCGGGTCCGGAAACACCATATATTTT
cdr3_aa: CASSPSGSGNTIYF

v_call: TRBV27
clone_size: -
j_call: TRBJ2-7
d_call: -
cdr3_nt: TGTGCCAGCAGTACGGGACTCTCCTACGAGCAGTACTTC
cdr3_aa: CASSTGLSYEQYF

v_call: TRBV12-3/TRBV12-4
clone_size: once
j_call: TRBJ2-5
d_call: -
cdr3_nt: TGTGCCAGCAGTTATGTGGGCGAGACCCAGTACTTC
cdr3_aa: CASSYVGETQYF